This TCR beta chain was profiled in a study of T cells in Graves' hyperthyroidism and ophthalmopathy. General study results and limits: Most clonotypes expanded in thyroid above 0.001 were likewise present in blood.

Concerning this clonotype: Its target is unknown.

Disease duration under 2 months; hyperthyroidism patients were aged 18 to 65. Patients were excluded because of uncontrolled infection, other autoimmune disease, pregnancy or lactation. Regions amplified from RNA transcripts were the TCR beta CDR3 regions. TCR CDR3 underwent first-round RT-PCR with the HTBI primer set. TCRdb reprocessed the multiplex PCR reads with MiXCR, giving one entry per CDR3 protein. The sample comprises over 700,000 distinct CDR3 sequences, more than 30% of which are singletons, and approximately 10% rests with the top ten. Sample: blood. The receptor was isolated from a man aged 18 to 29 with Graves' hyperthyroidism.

The CDR3 sequence is CSVRGVGQGSYEQYF. CDR3 nucleotide sequence: TGCAGCGTACGCGGGGTAGGACAAGGGTCCTACGAGCAGTACTTC. The V gene is TRBV29-1, the J gene TRBJ2-7; a weak D match, TRBD2 (6 bases). This CDR3 contains 15 residues. Germline assignment: CDR1 SQVTM and CDR2 ANQGSEA. The V end lost 6 bases, the J end lost 1 base, and 19 bases lay between the germline ends.